This T cell receptor (beta chain) emerged from a study of cytomegalovirus exposure and HLA in healthy donors. The study's findings and limits: CMV serostatus was the only immune exposure information that was available.

With 60 Vbeta and 13 Jbeta primers, the PCR was carried out. The method was immunoSEQ multiplex PCR; TCRdb's version includes in-frame clones alone and lacks a portion of them. Of 150,000 to 200,000 clones in the sample, 80% to 85% were seen once. CDR1 is SEHNR, CDR2 FQNEAQ, per germline (reference sequence). Trimming shortened V by 1 base and J by 13 bases, and 16 bases separated the two germline ends. The CDR3 totals 13 residues. As to this clone: The target antigen is unknown.

Source material: PBMCs. The gene calls are TRBV7-9 and TRBJ1-2, with D hard to call. The receptor was derived from a woman under 30 in good health and CMV-seropositive. The CDR3: CASSLDGRPEGTF. The CDR3 region has the DNA TGTGCCAGCAGCTTAGATGGACGACCCGAGGGCACCTTC.